Following are 30 T cell receptor beta chains from one sample sequenced in a study of T cell responses to AZD1222 COVID-19 vaccine. Here immunoSEQ multiplex PCR was the method, and the copy in TCRdb shows in-frame clones only, minus some. The table lists about 120,000 clones, about 90% of them singletons, with roughly 5.7% in the top ten. The sequenced sample was peripheral blood, obtained on day 0 of AZD1222 vaccination. The receptors shown here come from an adult in good health.

V and J are TRBV28 and TRBJ1-6; no clear D gene. Trimming cost V 1 base and J 6 bases, with 16 bases left between them. The CDR3 has 17 amino acids. The germline gives CDR1 MDHEN, CDR2 SYDVKM. The CDR3 reads CASSLLGNPAGNSPLHF. CDR3 DNA sequence: TGTGCCAGCAGTTTATTAGGCAACCCCGCCGGTAATTCACCCCTCCACTTT.

The rearrangement joins TRBV28 to TRBJ2-4; D not certain. Germline CDR1 reads MDHEN; CDR2 reads SYDVKM. The CDR3 is 13 residues long. V was clipped by 3 bases and J by 7 bases, with 10 bases between them. DNA for the CDR3: TGTGCCAGCAGTTTTACTTCCGCCAACATTCAGTACTTC. Translation gives CASSFTSANIQYF.

The rearrangement links TRBV15 to TRBJ2-7; 7 nucleotides agree with TRBD2. Germline assignment: CDR1 LNHNV and CDR2 YYDKDF (reference sequence). This CDR3 region has 16 residues. The V and J ends lost 1 base and 7 bases, in that order; junction bases with no gene match: 13. The CDR3 spells CATSRGDSGPWGEQYF. CDR3 nucleotide sequence: TGTGCCACCAGCAGAGGGGATAGCGGGCCTTGGGGGGAGCAGTACTTC.

Here the CDR3 reads CASSQGGNGYTF. Here the CDR3 DNA reads TGTGCCAGCAGCCAAGGGGGTAATGGCTACACCTTC. J is TRBJ1-2 and V is TRBV3-1 (or the pseudogene TRBV3-2); D is unclear. The germline V gene has CDR1 LGHDT and CDR2 YNNKEL (reference sequence). The CDR3 sequence is 12 residues long. V was clipped by 1 base and J by 6 bases, with 6 bases between them.

V and J are TRBV5-1 and TRBJ2-2; D remains unclear. Trimming took off 0 bases at V and 1 base at J, with 10 bases between the two ends. This CDR3 has 16 residues. The germline CDR1 and CDR2 sequences are SGHRS and YFSETQ. The CDR3 nucleotides read TGCGCCAGCAGCTTGGAGGTTTCGGGGAACACCGGGGAGCTGTTTTTT. Protein sequence: CASSLEVSGNTGELFF.

The J gene is TRBJ2-1, the V gene TRBV19; D gene uncertain. This CDR3 has 12 residues. CDR1 and CDR2 from the germline V gene are LNHDA and SQIVND (reference sequence). The V end lost 4 bases, the J end lost 10 bases, and 11 bases lay between the germline ends. CDR3 nucleotides: TGTGCCAGTAGTACCCAAGTGGGGGAGCAGTTCTTC. Translation: CASSTQVGEQFF. Looking up the rest from reference TRBV19 and TRBJ2-1 gives the full variable domain: DGGITQSPKYLFRKEGQNVTLSCEQNLNHDAMYWYRQDPGQGLRLIYYSQIVNDFQKGDIAEGYSVSREKKESFPLTVTSAQKNPTAFYLCASSTQVGEQFFGPGTRLTVL.

The rearrangement uses TRBV27 and TRBJ1-1, with D tentatively TRBD1 (6 bases). Germline-derived CDR1 and CDR2 are MNHEY and SMNVEV (reference sequence). The length of the CDR3 is 13 residues. The V end lost 6 bases, the J end lost 8 bases, and 16 bases lay between the germline ends. CDR3 DNA sequence: TGTGCCAGCAGCCTAACAGGGAGGGTAGAAGCTTTCTTT. It codes for CASSLTGRVEAFF.

This rearrangement joins TRBV2 to TRBJ1-4; tentatively, D is TRBD1 (5 bases). The V gene lost 8 bases and the J gene lost 8 bases, with 9 bases spanning the gap. This CDR3 spans 11 amino acids. Germline lookup yields CDR1 SNHLY and CDR2 FYNNEI. CDR3 in DNA: TGTGCCAGCCAAAAGGGGGAAAAACTGTTTTTT. Its translation: CASQKGEKLFF.

The chain uses TRBV19 and TRBJ1-1; the D is unclear. Deletions cut 8 bases from V and 0 bases from J, with 10 bases between. CDR1 is LNHDA, CDR2 SQIVND, per germline (reference sequence). The CDR3 has 13 residues. For the CDR3, the DNA is TGTGCCAGTGGAGAGGTCCTGAACACTGAAGCTTTCTTT. It translates to CASGEVLNTEAFF. Complete variable domain (other parts from reference TRBV19 and TRBJ1-1): DGGITQSPKYLFRKEGQNVTLSCEQNLNHDAMYWYRQDPGQGLRLIYYSQIVNDFQKGDIAEGYSVSREKKESFPLTVTSAQKNPTAFYLCASGEVLNTEAFFGQGTRLTVV.

V and J are TRBV5-1 and TRBJ2-5; D perhaps matches TRBD1 (6 bases). CDR3 size: 20 residues. CDR1 and CDR2 (germline): SGHRS, YFSETQ. With 4 bases removed from V and 3 bases from J, the gap between germline ends came to 31 bases. The CDR3 spells CASSGRGEGLVITKKETQYF. CDR3 sequence (DNA): TGCGCCAGCAGCGGCAGGGGTGAAGGTTTGGTAATTACCAAGAAAGAGACCCAGTACTTC.

This rearrangement joins TRBV18 to TRBJ1-1, with D perhaps matching TRBD1 (6 bases). CDR1 is KGHSH and CDR2 is LQKENI in the germline V gene. Trimming removed 4 bases from V and 2 bases from J, with 14 bases in between. CDR3 length equals 15 residues. CDR3 nucleotides: TGTGCCAGCTCACGAGAGACGGACAGAAACACTGAAGCTTTCTTT. Its translation: CASSRETDRNTEAFF.

J is TRBJ1-5 and V is TRBV5-8; 9 bases line up with TRBD1. Trimming took 2 bases from V and 6 from J; bases not matched to a gene: 6. The CDR3 loop spans 15 amino acids. Germline V CDR1 and CDR2: SGHTS, YDEGEE. CDR3: CASSFRTGAGQPQHF. CDR3 in DNA: TGTGCCAGCAGCTTCCGGACAGGGGCGGGTCAGCCCCAGCATTTT.

This chain uses TRBV6-5 with TRBJ1-2, with D possibly TRBD1 on 6 matching bases. The CDR3 has 14 amino acids. Trimming stripped 7 bases from V and 7 bases from J, with 19 bases between. The V gene's germline CDR1 is MNHEY and CDR2 SVGAGI. CDR3 loop: CASMKGGSTGGYTF. The CDR3 DNA reads as TGTGCCAGCATGAAGGGGGGCTCCACGGGTGGCTACACCTTC.

This clone was detected only once. The chain is built from TRBV6-1 and TRBJ1-1, with D possibly being TRBD1 (6 bases). V shed 2 bases and J shed 0 bases, with 10 bases lying between them. The CDR3 runs 15 residues. Germline CDR1 reads MNHNS; CDR2 reads SASEGT. CDR3 DNA sequence: TGTGCCAGCAGTGAAAAGACAGGAGTGAACACTGAAGCTTTCTTT. Translation gives CASSEKTGVNTEAFF.

This chain uses TRBV7-3 with TRBJ1-6; perhaps TRBD1 as D (6 bases). Germline assignment: CDR1 SGHTA and CDR2 FQGTGA. The ends were cut back, 5 bases at V and 5 bases at J, with 13 bases in the middle. This CDR3 region has 15 residues. In DNA, the CDR3 is TGTGCCAGCAGCCTTCAGGGGCAAAATAATTCACCCCTCCACTTT. It is translated as CASSLQGQNNSPLHF.

The V gene is TRBV27, the J gene TRBJ1-5, with D perhaps matching TRBD1 (5 bases). The CDR3 runs to 17 residues. In germline, CDR1 is MNHEY, CDR2 SMNVEV (reference sequence). V lost 6 bases to trimming and J lost 5 bases, with 23 bases between them. The CDR3 sequence is CASSRHSGWGTDQPQHF. The DNA for the CDR3 is TGTGCCAGCAGCCGGCATTCAGGGTGGGGAACTGATCAGCCCCAGCATTTT.

This chain joins TRBV10-1 and TRBJ2-2; the match to TRBD2 covers 14 bases. Per germline, CDR1 WNHNN and CDR2 SYGVQD (reference sequence). The CDR3 contains 18 residues. Trimming cost V 6 bases and J 1 base; bases outside gene matches: 7. CDR3 sequence reads: CASSQTSGRALNTGELFF. In DNA, the CDR3 is TGCGCCAGCAGCCAGACTAGCGGGAGGGCCTTGAACACCGGGGAGCTGTTTTTT.

The genes are TRBV11-2 and TRBJ1-2; TRBD1 aligns across 9 bases. CDR3 length equals 17 residues. V lost 0 bases to trimming and J lost 2 bases; unmatched junction nucleotides: 7. Germline V lookup: CDR1 SGHAT, CDR2 FQNNGV. CDR3 DNA sequence: TGTGCCAGCAGCTTAGAAGGGACAGGGTCAAAAAACTATGGCTACACCTTC. This encodes CASSLEGTGSKNYGYTF.

This chain connects TRBV2 to TRBJ1-2; D is unresolved. Trimming removed 10 bases at V and 7 bases at J, with 4 bases between. The germline V gene encodes CDR1 SNHLY and CDR2 FYNNEI. This CDR3 is 8 amino acids long. The CDR3 here is CAKGGYTF. The DNA for the CDR3 is TGTGCCAAAGGTGGCTACACCTTC.

The table lists this clone with a count of one. The V gene is TRBV5-1, the J gene TRBJ2-6; D not resolved. Per germline, CDR1 SGHRS and CDR2 YFSETQ. Trimming took off 5 bases at V and 0 bases at J, with 9 bases between the two ends. This CDR3 comprises 15 residues. The CDR3 here is CASSLTVSGANVLTF. The CDR3 nucleotides read TGCGCCAGCAGTTTGACTGTCTCTGGGGCCAACGTCCTGACTTTC.

The gene calls are TRBV20-1 and TRBJ1-3; D is ambiguous. The CDR3 covers 13 residues. CDR1 is DFQATT and CDR2 is SNEGSKA in the germline V gene (reference sequence). V lost 3 bases to trimming and J lost 8 bases, with 14 bases between them. The CDR3 is CSASGGREDTIYF. Here the CDR3 DNA reads TGCAGTGCTAGTGGTGGGCGTGAAGACACCATATATTTT.

The chain uses TRBV18 and TRBJ1-3; the D gene is possibly TRBD1 (6 bases). The V and J ends lost 3 bases and 0 bases respectively, with 18 bases between them. CDR3 length equals 18 residues. CDR1 and CDR2 (germline): KGHSH, LQKENI. The CDR3 loop reads CASSPLRVDRTSGNTIYF. In DNA form, the CDR3 reads TGTGCCAGCTCACCCCTCCGCGTAGACAGGACCTCTGGAAACACCATATATTTT.

CDR3 in DNA: TGTGCCAGCAGCCAAGACAGGGTGTCCAACACCATATATTTT. Translated: CASSQDRVSNTIYF. V and J are TRBV4-2 and TRBJ1-3; D perhaps matches TRBD1 (5 bases). The CDR3 covers 14 residues. In germline, CDR1 is LGHNA, CDR2 YNFKEQ. V was shortened by 0 bases and J by 7 bases, with 10 bases between the two germline ends.

V gene TRBV24-1 combines with J gene TRBJ2-5; 8 positions agree with TRBD1. Unmatched junction bases numbered 5, after V lost 5 bases and J lost 1 base. Germline CDR1 and CDR2: KGHDR and SFDVKD. The CDR3 extends over 15 amino acids. CDR3 amino acids: CATSVGTGTQETQYF. The DNA of the CDR3 is TGTGCCACCAGTGTGGGGACAGGCACCCAAGAGACCCAGTACTTC.

The gene calls are TRBV5-6 and TRBJ2-1, with TRBD2 matching 13 bases. The germline CDR1 and CDR2 sequences are SGHDT and YYEEEE. V gave up 6 bases and J gave up 1 base; unmatched junction bases: 7. This CDR3 is built from 17 residues. The CDR3 region is CASTRLAGGKSYNEQFF. CDR3 coding DNA: TGTGCCAGCACCCGACTAGCGGGAGGAAAATCCTACAATGAGCAGTTCTTC.

V and J are TRBV7-3 and TRBJ1-1; the D is unclear. CDR1 is SGHTA and CDR2 is FQGTGA in the germline V gene. The CDR3 extends over 13 amino acids. The ends were cut back, 5 bases at V and 4 bases at J, with 11 bases in the middle. CDR3 sequence: CASSAGRTTEAFF. The CDR3 nucleotides read TGTGCCAGCAGCGCCGGGCGTACCACTGAAGCTTTCTTT.

The CDR3: CASSPNGGNTEAFF. CDR3 bases: TGTGCCAGCTCACCCAACGGAGGAAACACTGAAGCTTTCTTT. V gene TRBV18 combines with J gene TRBJ1-1; D remains unclear. V was trimmed by 3 bases and J by 2 bases, leaving 10 bases between them. Germline values: CDR1 KGHSH, CDR2 LQKENI. This CDR3 region has 14 residues.

V is TRBV18 and J is TRBJ2-7, with 7 bases lining up with TRBD1. Per the germline V gene, CDR1 is KGHSH and CDR2 is LQKENI. This CDR3 comprises 13 residues. V dropped 5 bases and J dropped 5; count of bases not matched to a gene: 6. In DNA form, the CDR3 reads TGTGCCAGCTCATTTGGACAGGCGGACGAGCAGTACTTC. It translates to CASSFGQADEQYF.

The genes are TRBV7-8 and TRBJ1-6; the D is unclear. The CDR3 loop spans 14 amino acids. Per germline, CDR1 SGHVS and CDR2 FQNEAQ. Deletions cut 1 base from V and 7 bases from J, with 8 bases between. The CDR3 loop reads CASSLEAENSPLHF. The CDR3 DNA follows: TGTGCCAGCAGCTTAGAGGCAGAGAATTCACCCCTCCACTTT.

The rearrangement uses TRBV6-5 and TRBJ1-3, with TRBD1 identical over 9 bases. J lost 4 bases, V lost 5 bases, and 6 bases had no gene match. This CDR3 contains 15 residues. Germline-derived CDR1 and CDR2 are MNHEY and SVGAGI. In nucleotides, the CDR3 is TGTGCCAGCAGTCAATGGACAGGGGTCGGAAACACCATATATTTT. Translating gives CASSQWTGVGNTIYF.